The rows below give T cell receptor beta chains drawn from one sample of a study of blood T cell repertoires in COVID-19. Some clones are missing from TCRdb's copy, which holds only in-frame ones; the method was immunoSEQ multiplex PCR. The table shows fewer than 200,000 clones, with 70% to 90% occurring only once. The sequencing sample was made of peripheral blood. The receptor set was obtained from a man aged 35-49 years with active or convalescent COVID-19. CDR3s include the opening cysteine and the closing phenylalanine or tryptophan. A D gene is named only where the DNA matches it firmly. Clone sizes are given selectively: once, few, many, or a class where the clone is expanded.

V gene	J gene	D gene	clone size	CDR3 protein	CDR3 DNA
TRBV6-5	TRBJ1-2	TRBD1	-	CASGHRGGFVYGYTF	TGTGCCAGCGGACACCGAGGGGGCTTCGTGTATGGCTACACCTTC
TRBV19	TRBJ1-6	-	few	CASSNRDNNSPLHF	TGTGCCAGTAGTAATCGGGATAATAATTCACCCCTCCACTTT
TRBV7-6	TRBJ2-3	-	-	CASSTTGSIDTQYF	TGTGCCAGCAGCACCACAGGTAGCATAGATACGCAGTATTTT
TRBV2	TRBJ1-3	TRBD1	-	CASSETGQLGNTIYF	TGTGCCAGCAGTGAAACGGGACAGCTTGGAAACACCATATATTTT
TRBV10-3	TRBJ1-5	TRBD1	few	CAIGGQGGGQPQHF	TGTGCCATCGGAGGACAGGGCGGAGGCCAGCCCCAGCATTTT
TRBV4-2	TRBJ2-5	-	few	CASSQDTGGQETQYF	TGTGCCAGCAGCCAAGACACCGGGGGACAGGAGACCCAGTACTTC
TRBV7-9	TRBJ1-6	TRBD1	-	CASSLPGQNSPLHF	TGTGCCAGCAGCCTACCGGGACAGAATTCACCCCTCCACTTT
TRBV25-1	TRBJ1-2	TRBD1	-	CASRPGQLNYGYTF	TGTGCCAGCAGACCGGGACAGTTAAACTATGGCTACACCTTC
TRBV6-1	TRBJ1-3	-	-	CASSGGQRHSGNTIYF	TGTGCCAGCAGTGGCGGACAGCGACACTCTGGAAACACCATATATTTT
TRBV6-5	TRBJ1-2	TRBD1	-	CASSRTGGNYGYTF	TGTGCCAGCTCCAGGACAGGGGGGAACTATGGCTACACCTTC
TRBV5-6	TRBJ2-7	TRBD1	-	CASSLRSGTGLYEQYF	TGTGCCAGCAGCTTACGGTCCGGGACAGGGCTTTACGAGCAGTACTTC
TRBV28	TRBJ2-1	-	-	CASSLARDEQFF	TGTGCCAGCAGTTTAGCGAGAGATGAGCAGTTCTTC
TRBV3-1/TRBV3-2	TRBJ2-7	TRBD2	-	CASSYVRGSTYEQYF	TGTGCCAGCAGCTACGTTCGCGGGAGCACCTACGAGCAGTACTTC
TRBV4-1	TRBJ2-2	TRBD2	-	CASSPPVASGSNTGELFF	TGCGCCAGCAGCCCCCCCGTGGCTAGCGGATCGAACACCGGGGAGCTGTTTTTT
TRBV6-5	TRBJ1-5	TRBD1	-	CASSRQGGYQPQHF	TGTGCCAGCAGTAGACAGGGGGGTTATCAGCCCCAGCATTTT
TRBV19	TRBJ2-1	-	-	CASSAGLEQFF	TGTGCCAGTAGCGCGGGACTTGAGCAGTTCTTC
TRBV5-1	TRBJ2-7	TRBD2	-	CASSSGGPYEQYF	TGCGCCAGCAGCTCGGGGGGGCCCTACGAGCAGTACTTC
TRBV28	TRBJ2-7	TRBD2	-	CASSFSGEGMVEQYF	TGTGCCAGCAGTTTCAGCGGGGAAGGGATGGTGGAGCAGTACTTC
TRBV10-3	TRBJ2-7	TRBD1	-	CAISEGQGRIYEQYF	TGTGCCATCAGTGAGGGACAGGGGAGAATCTACGAGCAGTACTTC
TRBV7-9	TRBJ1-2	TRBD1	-	CASSPKTGGPSDYGYTF	TGTGCCAGCAGCCCCAAAACAGGGGGGCCGAGTGACTATGGCTACACCTTC
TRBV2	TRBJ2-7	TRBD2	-	CASNGLAATYEQYF	TGTGCCAGCAATGGACTAGCGGCGACCTACGAGCAGTACTTC
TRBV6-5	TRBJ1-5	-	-	CASSSDRNSNQPQHF	TGTGCCAGCAGTTCGGACAGAAATAGCAATCAGCCCCAGCATTTT
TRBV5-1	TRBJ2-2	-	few	CASSLVPRQTGELFF	TGCGCCAGCAGCCTGGTCCCCCGACAGACCGGGGAGCTGTTTTTT
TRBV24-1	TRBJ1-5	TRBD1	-	CATSDLRQGVSSNQPQHF	TGTGCCACCAGTGATTTGCGACAGGGGGTGAGCAGCAATCAGCCCCAGCATTTT
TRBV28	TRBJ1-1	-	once	CASAPGGLNTEAFF	TGTGCCAGCGCTCCGGGGGGCCTGAACACTGAAGCTTTCTTT
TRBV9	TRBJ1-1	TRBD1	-	CASSVAGGGSEAFF	TGTGCCAGCAGCGTGGCAGGGGGCGGCTCTGAAGCTTTCTTT
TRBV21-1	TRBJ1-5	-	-	CASSKGSKGALRQPQHF	TGTGCCAGCAGCAAAGGTTCAAAGGGGGCGCTAAGGCAGCCCCAGCATTTT
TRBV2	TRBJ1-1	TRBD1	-	CASTKQGVGTEAFF	TGTGCCAGCACTAAACAGGGGGTTGGGACTGAAGCTTTCTTT
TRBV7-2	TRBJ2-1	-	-	CASSTTGSSYNEQFF	TGTGCCAGCAGCACAACGGGGAGCTCCTACAATGAGCAGTTCTTC
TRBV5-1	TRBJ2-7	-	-	CASSLAGISYEQYF	TGCGCCAGCAGCTTGGCAGGGATCTCCTACGAGCAGTACTTC
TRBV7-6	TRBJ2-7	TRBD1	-	CASSLRQGVAYEQYF	TGTGCCAGCAGCCTAAGACAGGGCGTAGCCTACGAGCAGTACTTC
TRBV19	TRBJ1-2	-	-	CASSTRWGANYGYTF	TGTGCCAGTAGTACCCGGTGGGGGGCTAACTATGGCTACACCTTC
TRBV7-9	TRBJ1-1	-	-	CASSLTQTPSEAFF	TGTGCCAGCAGCTTAACGCAGACTCCCTCTGAAGCTTTCTTT
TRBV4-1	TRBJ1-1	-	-	CASSHQRIRVVDTEAFF	TGCGCCAGCAGCCATCAGAGAATCAGGGTTGTGGACACTGAAGCTTTCTTT
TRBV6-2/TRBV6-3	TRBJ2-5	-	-	CASSHEGFQETQYF	TGTGCCAGCAGCCACGAGGGATTTCAAGAGACCCAGTACTTC
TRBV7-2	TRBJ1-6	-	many	CASSLDDRGHF	TGTGCCAGCAGCCTAGACGATAGGGGCCACTTT
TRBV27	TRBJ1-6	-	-	CASRGGLSNNSPLHF	TGTGCCAGCAGGGGCGGACTGTCGAATAATTCACCCCTCCACTTT
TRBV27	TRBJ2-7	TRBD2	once	CASSLRLAGGDEQYF	TGTGCCAGCAGTTTGAGACTAGCGGGAGGCGACGAGCAGTACTTC
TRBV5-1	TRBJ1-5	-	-	CASSLLGGSQPQHF	TGCGCCAGCAGCTTGCTGGGGGGGTCACAGCCCCAGCATTTT
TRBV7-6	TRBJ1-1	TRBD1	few	CASSLTGLGTHLKNTEAFF	TGTGCCAGCAGCCTGACAGGGTTGGGAACCCACCTAAAGAACACTGAAGCTTTCTTT
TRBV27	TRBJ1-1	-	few	CASSLYRGSEAFF	TGTGCCAGCAGTTTATATCGCGGTTCTGAAGCTTTCTTT
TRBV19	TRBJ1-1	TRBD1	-	CASSIRPTGVTEAFF	TGTGCCAGTAGTATTCGCCCAACAGGGGTCACTGAAGCTTTCTTT
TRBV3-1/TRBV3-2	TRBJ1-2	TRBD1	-	CASSWDRDGYGYTF	TGTGCCAGCAGCTGGGACAGGGATGGCTATGGCTACACCTTC
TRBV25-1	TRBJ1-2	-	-	CASSIGRDYGYTF	TGTGCCAGCAGTATCGGCAGGGACTATGGCTACACCTTC
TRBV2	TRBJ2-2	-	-	CASSAMEGPGELFF	TGTGCCAGCAGTGCTATGGAGGGGCCCGGGGAGCTGTTTTTT
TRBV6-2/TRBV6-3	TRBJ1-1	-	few	CASSLPRTMMNTEAFF	TGTGCCAGCAGTCTTCCGAGGACAATGATGAACACTGAAGCTTTCTTT
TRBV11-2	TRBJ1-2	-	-	CASNVGGFYGYTF	TGTGCCAGTAATGTCGGAGGATTCTATGGCTACACCTTC
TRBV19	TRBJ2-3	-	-	CASSMEGAGTDTQYF	TGTGCCAGTAGTATGGAGGGGGCGGGCACAGATACGCAGTATTTT
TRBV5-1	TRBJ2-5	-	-	CASSLVRSRDYQETQYF	TGCGCCAGCAGCTTGGTACGGTCTAGGGACTACCAAGAGACCCAGTACTTC
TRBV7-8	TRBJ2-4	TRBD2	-	CASSSRSAGGNLAKNIQYF	TGTGCCAGCAGCTCAAGGTCAGCGGGAGGGAACCTAGCCAAAAACATTCAGTACTTC
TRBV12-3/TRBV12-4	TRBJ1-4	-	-	CASSRSGGEKLFF	TGTGCCAGCTCAAGGTCGGGTGGCGAAAAACTGTTTTTT
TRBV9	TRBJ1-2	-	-	CASSDTSGYTYGYTF	TGTGCCAGCAGCGATACTTCAGGGTATACCTATGGCTACACCTTC
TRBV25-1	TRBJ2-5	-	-	CASVSTDSAQETQYF	TGTGCCAGCGTTTCGACGGACAGTGCACAAGAGACCCAGTACTTC